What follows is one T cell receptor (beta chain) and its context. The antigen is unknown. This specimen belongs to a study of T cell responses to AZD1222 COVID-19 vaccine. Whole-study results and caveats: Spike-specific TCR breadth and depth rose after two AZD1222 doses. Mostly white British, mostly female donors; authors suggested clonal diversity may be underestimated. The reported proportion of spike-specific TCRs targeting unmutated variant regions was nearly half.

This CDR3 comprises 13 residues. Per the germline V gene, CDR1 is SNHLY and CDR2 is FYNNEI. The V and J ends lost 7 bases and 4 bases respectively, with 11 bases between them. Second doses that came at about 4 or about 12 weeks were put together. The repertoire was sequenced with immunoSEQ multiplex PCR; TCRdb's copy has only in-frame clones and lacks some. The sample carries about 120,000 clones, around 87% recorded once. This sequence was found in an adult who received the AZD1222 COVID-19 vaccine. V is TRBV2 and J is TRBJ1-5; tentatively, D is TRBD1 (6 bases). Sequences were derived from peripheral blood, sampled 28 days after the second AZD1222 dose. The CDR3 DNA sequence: TGTGCCAGCAAAGGACAGCCGAATCAGCCCCAGCATTTT. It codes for CASKGQPNQPQHF.